The source of this TCR beta chain is a study of cytomegalovirus exposure and HLA in healthy donors. Looking at the study overall: A previous analysis identified 100 million to 120 million unique TCR beta sequences derived from about 180 million T cells. Study-wide points: Presence/absence analyses assumed roughly uniform sequencing depth across donors. As a later analysis showed, several of the most significant clusters appeared to be linked to common viral pathogens.

Germline CDR1 SGHDT, CDR2 YYEEEE. The CDR3 is 12 amino acids. V lost 3 bases, J lost 0 bases, and 3 bases lay in between. The PCR had 60 Vbeta and 13 Jbeta primers. Some clones are missing from TCRdb's copy, which holds only in-frame ones; the method was immunoSEQ multiplex PCR. The table for this sample gives under 70,000 clones. In regard to this clone: Its cognate antigen is unknown.

The rearrangement joins TRBV5-6 to TRBJ1-2; D remains unclear. Material: PBMCs. The origin of this receptor is a woman aged 18-29 years in good health and CMV-seronegative. CDR3 sequence: CASSSTNYGYTF. In DNA, the CDR3 is TGTGCCAGCAGCTCAACTAACTATGGCTACACCTTC.